A selection of T cell receptor beta chains follows, all from one sample in a study of blood T cell repertoires in COVID-19. The protocol was immunoSEQ multiplex PCR, while the TCRdb copy is restricted to in-frame clones and leaves out a portion. Of about 500,000 clones listed, approximately 90% are singletons. The material sequenced was PBMCs or T cells enriched from blood (not recorded which). Source of these receptors: a woman younger than 35 who had recovered from COVID-19. The CDR3 runs from the conserved cysteine through the conserved F or W. The order of the fields is CDR3 length, clone size, D gene, J gene, V gene, CDR3 DNA, CDR3 protein. The D gene is left open where the match is weak. The size field is filled for only some rows; it gives once, few, many or a size class.

14	NA	TRBD1	TRBJ1-2	TRBV18	TGTGCCAGCTCACCTCAAGACAGGGTAAATGGCTACACCTTC	CASSPQDRVNGYTF
13	NA	NA	TRBJ1-5	TRBV10-1	TGCGCCAGCAGTGCGGCAGGGTCCCAGCCCCAGCATTTT	CASSAAGSQPQHF
16	NA	TRBD1	TRBJ1-1	TRBV6-5	TGTGCCAGCAGTTTGGCTCCGGGACAGGAGAACACTGAAGCTTTCTTT	CASSLAPGQENTEAFF
15	NA	NA	TRBJ1-6	TRBV6-5	TGTGCCAGCAGGGGGGAGGGGCCCCATAATTCACCCCTCCACTTT	CASRGEGPHNSPLHF
13	NA	NA	TRBJ1-1	TRBV6-5	TGTGCCAGCAGTCCCGGGGGGGGGCAAAAAGCTTTCTTT	CASSPGGGQKAFF
10	NA	NA	TRBJ2-7	TRBV28	TGTGCCAGCCAGGGGCGTGAGCAGTACTTC	CASQGREQYF
14	few	TRBD1	TRBJ2-7	TRBV7-8	TGTGCCAGCAGCCCCCGAGGGGACAGCTACGAGCAGTACTTC	CASSPRGDSYEQYF
19	NA	TRBD2	TRBJ2-2	TRBV4-1	TGCGCCAGCAGCCAAGAAAGAACGGGGGGGCGACCGAACACCGGGGAGCTGTTTTTT	CASSQERTGGRPNTGELFF
17	NA	TRBD2	TRBJ2-1	TRBV4-2	TGTGCCAGCAGCCAACTAGCGGGGGGTCCTAAGGACAATGAGCAGTTCTTC	CASSQLAGGPKDNEQFF
14	NA	NA	TRBJ1-3	TRBV7-2	TGTGCCAGCAGCCCCCGTGCGGGGCACAACACCATATATTTT	CASSPRAGHNTIYF
15	NA	NA	TRBJ2-1	TRBV19	TGTGCCAGTACCGGCCGGGGATTCGGAGCCGATGAGCAGTTCTTC	CASTGRGFGADEQFF
16	NA	TRBD1	TRBJ1-5	TRBV28	TGTGCCAGCAGTTCCCCAACCACAGGGGGAAGTCAGCCCCAGCATTTT	CASSSPTTGGSQPQHF
16	NA	TRBD1	TRBJ2-5	TRBV5-8	TGTGCCAGCAGCCTTGGGACAGGAGGTAGACAAGAGACCCAGTACTTC	CASSLGTGGRQETQYF
12	NA	NA	TRBJ2-5	TRBV29-1	TGCAGCGTTGAAGGTGGAGGGGAGACCCAGTACTTC	CSVEGGGETQYF
15	NA	TRBD2	TRBJ2-7	TRBV5-1	TGCGCCAGCAGCGCTAGCGGGGGGTTCGCCTACGAGCAGTACTTC	CASSASGGFAYEQYF
18	NA	NA	TRBJ1-4	TRBV3-1/TRBV3-2	TGTGCCAGCAGCCAAGCGAGGGCCTCCAGACAGGACCCTGAAAAACTGTTTTTT	CASSQARASRQDPEKLFF
15	few	NA	TRBJ1-5	TRBV9	TGTGCCAGCAGCGTATCGGCAGGGCACAATCAGCCCCAGCATTTT	CASSVSAGHNQPQHF
14	NA	NA	TRBJ2-3	TRBV5-1	TGCGCCAGCAGCTCGAACGCGGGGAGGGATACGCAGTATTTT	CASSSNAGRDTQYF
15	NA	TRBD2	TRBJ2-7	TRBV28	TGTGCCAGCAGGACAAGCGGGGGCCTCTCCTACGAGCAGTACTTC	CASRTSGGLSYEQYF
14	NA	TRBD1	TRBJ1-1	TRBV18	TGTGCCAGCTCACCACAAGGGGGCGGATTTGACGCTTTCTTT	CASSPQGGGFDAFF
16	NA	TRBD2	TRBJ2-5	TRBV5-1	TGCGCCAGCAGCCCGGAACTAGCGGGGGTCGGGGAGACCCAGTACTTC	CASSPELAGVGETQYF
14	NA	TRBD1	TRBJ1-5	TRBV5-6	TGTGCCAGCAGCTCCGGGACAGGGGCTCAGCCCCAGCATTTT	CASSSGTGAQPQHF
13	NA	TRBD1	TRBJ1-2	TRBV7-8	TGTGCCAGCAGCGGAGGGACAGGGAATGGCTACACCTTC	CASSGGTGNGYTF
16	NA	TRBD1	TRBJ1-1	TRBV4-1	TGCGCCAGCAGCCCCAGACAGGGGGCATGGAACACTGAAGCTTTCTTT	CASSPRQGAWNTEAFF
14	NA	NA	TRBJ1-3	TRBV7-2	TGTGCCAGCAGTCACAGTCGGACTTCGGACACCATATATTTT	CASSHSRTSDTIYF
17	NA	TRBD2	TRBJ2-3	TRBV6-2/TRBV6-3	TGTGCCAGCAGTTCCGGGACTAGCGGCACTAGCACAGATACGCAGTATTTT	CASSSGTSGTSTDTQYF
16	NA	NA	TRBJ2-2	TRBV5-1	TGCGCCAGCACCTCCTCGAGACACAGCAACACCGGGGAGCTGTTTTTT	CASTSSRHSNTGELFF
15	NA	TRBD2	TRBJ2-1	TRBV6-5	TGTGCCAGCTCGAAACTAGCGGGGGTTAACAATGAGCAGTTCTTC	CASSKLAGVNNEQFF
16	NA	TRBD1	TRBJ1-2	TRBV7-9	TGTGCCAGCAGCCCCGGGGGGACAGGGGGCGGCTATGGCTACACCTTC	CASSPGGTGGGYGYTF
11	once	NA	TRBJ2-7	TRBV11-2	TGTGCCAGCAGCTCGTTATACGAGCAGTACTTC	CASSSLYEQYF
15	NA	NA	TRBJ1-5	TRBV15	TGTGCCACCAGCCTAACAGGGTTTAGCAATCAGCCCCAGCATTTT	CATSLTGFSNQPQHF